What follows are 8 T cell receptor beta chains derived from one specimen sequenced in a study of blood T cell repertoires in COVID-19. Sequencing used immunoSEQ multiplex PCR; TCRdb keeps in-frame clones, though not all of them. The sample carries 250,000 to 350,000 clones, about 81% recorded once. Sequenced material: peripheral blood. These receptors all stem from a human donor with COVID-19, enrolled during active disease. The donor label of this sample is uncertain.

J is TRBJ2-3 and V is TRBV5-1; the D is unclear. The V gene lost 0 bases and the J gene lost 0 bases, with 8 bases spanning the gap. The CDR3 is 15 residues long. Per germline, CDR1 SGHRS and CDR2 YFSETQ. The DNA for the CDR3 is TGCGCCAGCAGCTTGGATTATCTTAGCACAGATACGCAGTATTTT. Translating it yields CASSLDYLSTDTQYF.

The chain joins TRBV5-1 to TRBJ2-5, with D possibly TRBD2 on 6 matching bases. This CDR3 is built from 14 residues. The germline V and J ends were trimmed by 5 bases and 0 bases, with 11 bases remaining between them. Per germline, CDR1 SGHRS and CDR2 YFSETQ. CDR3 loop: CASREGHHQETQYF. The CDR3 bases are TGCGCCAGCAGGGAGGGGCACCACCAAGAGACCCAGTACTTC.

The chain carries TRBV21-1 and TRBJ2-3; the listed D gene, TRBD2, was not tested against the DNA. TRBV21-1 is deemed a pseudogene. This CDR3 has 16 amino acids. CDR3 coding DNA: TGTGCCAGCAGCAAAGTGTGGCGGAACTGCACAGATACGCAGTATTTT. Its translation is CASSKVWRNCTDTQYF.

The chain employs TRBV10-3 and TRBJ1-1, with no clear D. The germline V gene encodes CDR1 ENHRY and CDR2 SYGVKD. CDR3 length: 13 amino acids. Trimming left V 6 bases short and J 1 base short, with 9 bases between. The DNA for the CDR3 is TGTGCCATCAGCTACGCAGGGAACACTGAAGCTTTCTTT. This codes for CAISYAGNTEAFF.

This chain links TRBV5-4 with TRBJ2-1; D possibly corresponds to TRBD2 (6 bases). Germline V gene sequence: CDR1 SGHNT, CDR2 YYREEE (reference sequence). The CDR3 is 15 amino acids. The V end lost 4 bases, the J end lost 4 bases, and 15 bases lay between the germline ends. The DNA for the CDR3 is TGTGCCAGCAGCAGCGACCTAGCGACATACAATGAGCAGTTCTTC. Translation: CASSSDLATYNEQFF.

The CDR3 spells CASSRYASDHEQFF. For the CDR3, the DNA is TGTGCCAGCAGTAGATATGCTAGCGACCATGAGCAGTTCTTC. The J gene is TRBJ2-1, the V gene TRBV2; a weak D match, TRBD2 (6 bases). The CDR3 is made up of 14 amino acids. CDR1 is SNHLY, CDR2 FYNNEI, per germline. Trimming took 5 bases from V and 8 from J, leaving 16 bases between them.

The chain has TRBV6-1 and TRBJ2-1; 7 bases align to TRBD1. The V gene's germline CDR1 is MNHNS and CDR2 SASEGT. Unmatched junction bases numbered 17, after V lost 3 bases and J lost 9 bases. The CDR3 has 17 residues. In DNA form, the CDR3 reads TGTGCCAGCAGTGACAGACAGGGCGACCCCGTTGAGGGTGAGCAGTTCTTC. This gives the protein CASSDRQGDPVEGEQFF.

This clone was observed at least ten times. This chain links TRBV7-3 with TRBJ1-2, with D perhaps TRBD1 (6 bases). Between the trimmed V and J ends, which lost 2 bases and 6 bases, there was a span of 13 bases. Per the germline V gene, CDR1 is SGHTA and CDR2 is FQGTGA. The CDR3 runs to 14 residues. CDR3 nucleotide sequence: TGTGCCAGCAGCTTAGGGCCAGGGGCCCATGGCTACACCTTC. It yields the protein CASSLGPGAHGYTF.